One and the same sample provided the 24 T cell receptor beta chains below, sequenced in a study of blood T cell repertoires in COVID-19. Method: immunoSEQ multiplex PCR; TCRdb's copy keeps in-frame clones and lacks some. The sample lists about 150,000 clones, over 75% occurring once. Sequences were obtained from PBMCs or T cells enriched from blood (not recorded which). The receptors were sampled from a woman in her fifties or sixties who had recovered from COVID-19.

The chain links TRBV11-2 to TRBJ2-3, with 10 bases matching TRBD2. The CDR3 loop spans 15 amino acids. The V segment lost 4 bases and the J segment 3 bases; nucleotides outside the gene matches: 4. Germline CDR1 reads SGHAT; CDR2 reads FQNNGV. The CDR3 loop is CASSSGLADTDTQYF. CDR3 nucleotide sequence: TGTGCCAGCAGCTCCGGACTAGCGGATACAGATACGCAGTATTTT. Based on the CDR3 plus reference TRBV11-2 and TRBJ2-3, the full variable domain is EAGVAQSPRYKIIEKRQSVAFWCNPISGHATLYWYQQILGQGPKLLIQFQNNGVVDDSQLPKDRFSAERLKGVDSTLKIQPAKLEDSAVYLCASSSGLADTDTQYFGPGTRLTVL.

This clone was seen a single time. The V gene is TRBV6-6, the J gene TRBJ1-1; TRBD1 matches at 9 bases. V gave up 2 bases and J gave up 5 bases; unmatched junction bases: 9. The CDR3 extends over 16 amino acids. Germline V gene data show CDR1 as MNHNY and CDR2 as SVGAGI (reference sequence). The CDR3, as DNA: TGTGCCAGCAGTTACCCAGCCGGGACAGGGAAGACTGAAGCTTTCTTT. Protein product: CASSYPAGTGKTEAFF.

This clone was seen a single time. The chain employs TRBV6-5 and TRBJ1-4; TRBD1 matches at 7 bases. From germline, CDR1 is MNHEY and CDR2 SVGAGI. This CDR3 comprises 14 residues. J lost 8 bases, V lost 6 bases, and 9 bases had no gene match. The DNA of the CDR3 is TGTGCCAGCAGCCCGGGACAGCCGCGGGAAAAACTGTTTTTT. Translated, it gives CASSPGQPREKLFF.

V and J are TRBV20-1 and TRBJ2-7; the match to TRBD2 covers 8 bases. V lost 3 bases to trimming and J lost 0 bases; unmatched junction nucleotides: 13. The length of the CDR3 is 17 residues. Germline V gene sequence: CDR1 DFQATT, CDR2 SNEGSKA (reference sequence). Here the CDR3 reads CSASGGAIAGGSYEQYF. In DNA, the CDR3 is TGCAGTGCTAGTGGTGGGGCGATTGCGGGGGGCTCCTACGAGCAGTACTTC.

This clone has just a few counts. The rearrangement joins TRBV7-9 to TRBJ1-2; 8 bases agree with TRBD1. CDR1 is SEHNR, CDR2 FQNEAQ, per germline (reference sequence). V was clipped by 5 bases and J by 2 bases; unmatched bases: 16. This CDR3 is built from 18 residues. The DNA for the CDR3 is TGTGCCAGCAGCCCATACGGACAGGGCCATTTTTTAAACTATGGCTACACCTTC. Its protein product is CASSPYGQGHFLNYGYTF.

This clone was seen a handful of times. The gene calls are TRBV12-3 or TRBV12-4 and TRBJ1-2; D gene uncertain. Trimming cost V 3 bases and J 8 bases, with 13 bases left between them. The CDR3 is made up of 13 amino acids. CDR3 amino acids: CASSFSLAGGYTF. DNA for the CDR3: TGTGCCAGCAGTTTTTCACTCGCGGGGGGCTACACCTTC.

The gene calls are TRBV5-1 and TRBJ1-1; 9 bases fit TRBD1. The CDR3 length is 14 residues. Germline V lookup: CDR1 SGHRS, CDR2 YFSETQ. V shed 4 bases, J shed 4 bases, and the junction held 5 bases outside the gene matches. CDR3 loop: CASSRDRVGTEAFF. For the CDR3, the DNA is TGCGCCAGCAGCCGGGACAGGGTAGGCACTGAAGCTTTCTTT.

The gene calls are TRBV6-5 and TRBJ2-7; possible D gene TRBD2, 5 bases. The germline V gene has CDR1 MNHEY and CDR2 SVGAGI. V lost 2 bases, J lost 4 bases, and 15 bases lay in between. CDR3 size: 15 residues. The CDR3 loop is CASSYGSAVGYEQYF. Written as DNA, the CDR3 is TGTGCCAGCAGTTACGGGAGCGCGGTTGGGTACGAGCAGTACTTC.

The CDR3 sequence is CASSHGHIEAFF. The CDR3 bases are TGTGCCAGCAGCCACGGACACATTGAAGCTTTCTTT. This sequence joins TRBV11-1 and TRBJ1-1, with a possible D match to TRBD1 (5 bases). V lost 5 bases and J 7 bases, leaving 11 bases between the germline ends. Germline V CDR1 and CDR2: SGHAT, FQDESV (reference sequence). CDR3 length: 12 amino acids.

This chain joins TRBV7-6 and TRBJ1-5; a weak D match, TRBD1 (5 bases). There are 17 residues in the CDR3. Germline V lookup: CDR1 SGHVS, CDR2 FNYEAQ. V lost 4 bases and J 0 bases, leaving 16 bases between the germline ends. CDR3 amino acids: CASSYGGGWNSNQPQHF. CDR3 nucleotide sequence: TGTGCCAGCAGCTATGGTGGGGGGTGGAATAGCAATCAGCCCCAGCATTTT.

J is TRBJ1-5 and V is TRBV19; D might be TRBD1 (6 bases). The CDR3 runs 16 residues. The germline V gene encodes CDR1 LNHDA and CDR2 SQIVND (reference sequence). Deletions cut 10 bases from V and 2 bases from J, with 21 bases between. CDR3 sequence reads: CATYPWRGGRNQPQHF. CDR3 DNA: TGTGCCACCTATCCCTGGAGGGGGGGTCGCAATCAGCCCCAGCATTTT.

V and J are TRBV10-3 and TRBJ2-7; 7 bases are a match to TRBD1. CDR3 length equals 17 residues. Looked up from germline, CDR1 is ENHRY and CDR2 is SYGVKD. V dropped 3 bases and J dropped 2; count of bases not matched to a gene: 13. CDR3 residues: CAISDQKTGTDAYEQYF. DNA for the CDR3: TGTGCCATCAGTGACCAAAAAACCGGGACAGATGCCTACGAGCAGTACTTC.

The J gene is TRBJ1-5, the V gene TRBV2, with TRBD1 identical over 11 bases. The junction had 12 bases not matched to a gene; V was cut back by 5 bases and J by 6 bases. The CDR3 is 17 residues long. Germline values: CDR1 SNHLY, CDR2 FYNNEI. Here the CDR3 reads CASSTQAGTGGAQPQHF. The CDR3 DNA follows: TGTGCCAGCAGTACCCAAGCTGGGACAGGGGGAGCTCAGCCCCAGCATTTT. The whole variable domain, filled in from reference TRBV2 and TRBJ1-5, reads EPEVTQTPSHQVTQMGQEVILRCVPISNHLYFYWYRQILGQKVEFLVSFYNNEISEKSEIFDDQFSVERPDGSNFTLKIRSTKLEDSAMYFCASSTQAGTGGAQPQHFGDGTRLSIL.

The gene calls are TRBV7-2 and TRBJ2-7, with 8 bases matching TRBD1. The length of the CDR3 is 15 residues. Per germline, CDR1 SGHTA and CDR2 FQGNSA. J was trimmed by 3 bases and V by 5 bases; bases with no gene match: 9. DNA of the CDR3: TGTGCCAGCAGCATCAGGGGGCCAGTAGGCTACGAGCAGTACTTC. Encoded protein: CASSIRGPVGYEQYF.

This rearrangement joins TRBV5-4 to TRBJ2-2; D is possibly TRBD2 (5 bases). Trimming stripped 2 bases from V and 1 base from J, with 6 bases between. This CDR3 contains 14 residues. From germline, CDR1 is SGHNT and CDR2 YYREEE (reference sequence). The DNA for the CDR3 is TGTGCCAGCAGCTTCGGAGGGAACACCGGGGAGCTGTTTTTT. Its translation: CASSFGGNTGELFF.

The rearrangement links TRBV7-2 to TRBJ1-2; D uncertain. Germline CDR1 SGHTA, CDR2 FQGNSA. With 5 bases removed from V and 2 bases from J, the gap between germline ends came to 6 bases. The CDR3 loop spans 12 amino acids. The CDR3 is CASSEGNYGYTF. The CDR3 bases are TGTGCCAGCAGCGAGGGAAACTATGGCTACACCTTC.

The chain links TRBV7-9 to TRBJ2-7; TRBD1 aligns across 8 bases. Germline V lookup: CDR1 SEHNR, CDR2 FQNEAQ (reference sequence). This CDR3 contains 14 residues. The trim removed 5 bases at V and 3 bases at J, leaving 6 bases unmatched. The CDR3: CASSPRDRSYEQYF. The DNA of the CDR3 is TGTGCCAGCAGCCCGCGGGACAGGAGCTACGAGCAGTACTTC.

The chain combines TRBV6-5 with TRBJ2-7, with TRBD2 matching over 14 bases. Germline assignment: CDR1 MNHEY and CDR2 SVGAGI. The CDR3 loop spans 14 amino acids. J was trimmed by 6 bases and V by 10 bases; bases with no gene match: 8. CDR3: CATRLAGGVREQYF. CDR3 DNA: TGTGCCACCCGACTAGCGGGGGGGGTCCGCGAGCAGTACTTC.

The chain employs TRBV30 and TRBJ1-2; 7 positions agree with TRBD1. V trimming: 3 bases; J trimming: 7 bases; junction bases outside the gene matches: 11. There are 14 residues in the CDR3. Per the germline V gene, CDR1 is GTSNPN and CDR2 is SVGIG (reference sequence). The CDR3 sequence is CAWSPLEGAGGYTF. CDR3 DNA: TGTGCCTGGAGCCCATTGGAGGGGGCTGGTGGCTACACCTTC.

The rearrangement uses TRBV25-1 and TRBJ1-2; 11 nucleotides align to TRBD1. CDR3 size: 14 residues. CDR1 MGHDK and CDR2 SYGVNS come from the germline V gene. With V trimmed by 6 bases and J by 7 bases, 7 bases remained unmatched. DNA of the CDR3: TGTGCCAGCAGCCGAGGACAGGGGGCGCTTGGCTACACCTTC. It yields the protein CASSRGQGALGYTF.

This chain uses TRBV7-8 with TRBJ1-3, with D maybe TRBD1 (5 bases). Trimming removed 4 bases from V and 2 bases from J, with 21 bases in between. Germline assignment: CDR1 SGHVS and CDR2 FQNEAQ. The CDR3 contains 18 residues. CDR3 sequence reads: CASSSRQSPASPGNTIYF. CDR3 nucleotides: TGTGCCAGCAGCTCCCGACAGTCCCCAGCTTCGCCTGGAAACACCATATATTTT.

V is TRBV4-2 and J is TRBJ2-3, with 9 bases that match TRBD2. J was trimmed by 5 bases and V by 0 bases; bases with no gene match: 6. CDR1 is LGHNA, CDR2 YNFKEQ, per germline. This CDR3 region has 16 residues. Written as DNA, the CDR3 is TGTGCCAGCAGCCAAGACCCGGGACTAGCCATAGATACGCAGTATTTT. It is translated as CASSQDPGLAIDTQYF.

The V call is TRBV4-2, the J call TRBJ1-4; the D is unclear. V was trimmed by 1 base and J by 7 bases, leaving 4 bases between them. CDR1 LGHNA and CDR2 YNFKEQ come from the germline V gene. The CDR3 covers 12 residues. The CDR3 reads CASSQVGEKLFF. The CDR3 coding sequence is TGTGCCAGCAGCCAAGTCGGTGAAAAACTGTTTTTT.

The rearrangement links TRBV19 to TRBJ1-3, with 7 bases aligning to TRBD1. V trimming: 5 bases; J trimming: 9 bases; junction bases outside the gene matches: 4. The germline gives CDR1 LNHDA, CDR2 SQIVND (reference sequence). This CDR3 is built from 12 residues. The CDR3 DNA reads TGTGCCAGTAGTGGACACAGGGGCACCATATATTTT. It translates to CASSGHRGTIYF. Complete variable domain (other parts from reference TRBV19 and TRBJ1-3): DGGITQSPKYLFRKEGQNVTLSCEQNLNHDAMYWYRQDPGQGLRLIYYSQIVNDFQKGDIAEGYSVSREKKESFPLTVTSAQKNPTAFYLCASSGHRGTIYFGEGSWLTVV.